Following are 19 T cell receptor beta chains from one sample sequenced in a study of T cell responses to AZD1222 COVID-19 vaccine. Profiling relied on immunoSEQ multiplex PCR, and the TCRdb table lists in-frame clones only, not all of them. There are 75,000 to 100,000 clones in the sample; 90% occur only once, and 8.4% lies in the top ten. The sample was peripheral blood, taken on day 0 of AZD1222 vaccination. Receptor source: an adult in good health.

The V and J genes are TRBV7-9 and TRBJ1-4, with TRBD1 matching over 8 bases. The germline V gene encodes CDR1 SEHNR and CDR2 FQNEAQ (reference sequence). The CDR3 is 15 amino acids. Trimming removed 5 bases from V and 4 bases from J; junction bases left unmatched: 6. Here the CDR3 DNA reads TGTGCCAGCAGCCCCAGACAGGGGATTAATGAAAAACTGTTTTTT. Translating gives CASSPRQGINEKLFF.

The V and J genes are TRBV27 and TRBJ1-3; D gene uncertain. Per germline, CDR1 MNHEY and CDR2 SMNVEV (reference sequence). Trimming pared 4 bases from V and 2 bases from J, leaving 9 bases between. The CDR3 covers 14 residues. CDR3 residues: CASSSIPPGNTIYF. CDR3 sequence (DNA): TGTGCCAGCAGTTCAATCCCACCTGGAAACACCATATATTTT.

The sample holds a few counts of this clone. The rearrangement uses TRBV5-1 and TRBJ1-1, with 10 bases identical to TRBD1. V was pared by 0 bases and J by 3 bases, with 5 bases of the junction left unmatched. This CDR3 is built from 16 residues. Germline V gene lookup returns CDR1 SGHRS and CDR2 YFSETQ. The CDR3 reads CASSLGDRGGYTEAFF. For the CDR3, the DNA is TGCGCCAGCAGCTTGGGGGACAGGGGTGGGTACACTGAAGCTTTCTTT.

CDR3 region: CASGNSGANVLTF. The CDR3 DNA reads TGTGCTAGCGGCAACTCTGGGGCCAACGTCCTGACTTTC. The chain carries TRBV7-7 and TRBJ2-6, with D perhaps TRBD2 (6 bases). This CDR3 spans 13 amino acids. Germline values: CDR1 SSHAT, CDR2 FNYEAQ (reference sequence).

V is TRBV5-6 and J is TRBJ2-3, with D maybe TRBD2 (5 bases). Germline loops: CDR1 SGHDT, CDR2 YYEEEE. The CDR3 totals 15 residues. V was cut by 1 base and J by 4 bases, with 13 bases left in between. DNA of the CDR3: TGTGCCAGCAGCTTGACTGGGAGTGGGGCAGATACGCAGTATTTT. Its protein product is CASSLTGSGADTQYF.

The chain has TRBV13 and TRBJ1-1; D may be TRBD1 (5 bases). CDR1 is PRHDT and CDR2 is FYEKMQ in the germline V gene (reference sequence). The CDR3 extends over 13 amino acids. V was cut by 3 bases and J by 5 bases, with 10 bases left in between. CDR3 region: CASSFRGRTEAFF. The CDR3, as DNA: TGTGCCAGCAGCTTCCGGGGCCGGACTGAAGCTTTCTTT.

This chain links TRBV4-3 with TRBJ1-6; no clear D gene. V shed 0 bases and J shed 7 bases, with 7 bases lying between them. The CDR3 is made up of 14 amino acids. CDR1 LGHNA and CDR2 YSLEER come from the germline V gene. Here the CDR3 DNA reads TGCGCCAGCAGCCAAGAATGGGTGAATTCACCCCTCCACTTT. It translates to CASSQEWVNSPLHF.

This clone was counted a single time. The J gene is TRBJ1-6, the V gene TRBV19; no definite D call. The CDR3 loop spans 15 amino acids. V shed 3 bases and J shed 10 bases, with 16 bases lying between them. CDR1 is LNHDA and CDR2 is SQIVND in the germline V gene (reference sequence). The CDR3: CASSIEAFEGSPLHF. The DNA of the CDR3 is TGTGCCAGTAGTATTGAGGCATTCGAAGGATCACCCCTCCACTTT.

This chain joins TRBV19 and TRBJ1-2, with a tentative D call TRBD1 (5 bases). Germline CDR1 and CDR2: LNHDA and SQIVND (reference sequence). This CDR3 has 14 residues. The V and J ends lost 6 bases and 4 bases respectively, with 15 bases between them. The CDR3 DNA reads as TGTGCCAGTAGGAAGGGGCAGGCGGGCTATGGCTACACCTTC. Its translation is CASRKGQAGYGYTF.

This clone was seen just once. The chain combines TRBV5-1 with TRBJ1-5, with a weak D call TRBD1 (6 bases). The V gene's germline CDR1 is SGHRS and CDR2 YFSETQ. Trimming took off 2 bases at V and 1 base at J, with 10 bases between the two ends. This CDR3 contains 15 residues. CDR3 loop: CASSLSGTSNQPQHF. The CDR3 nucleotides read TGCGCCAGCAGCTTAAGCGGGACAAGCAATCAGCCCCAGCATTTT. Supplemented by reference TRBV5-1 and TRBJ1-5, the full variable domain reads KAGVTQTPRYLIKTRGQQVTLSCSPISGHRSVSWYQQTPGQGLQFLFEYFSETQRNKGNFPGRFSGRQFSNSRSEMNVSTLELGDSALYLCASSLSGTSNQPQHFGDGTRLSIL.

The V and J genes are TRBV14 and TRBJ2-7; D gene uncertain. The CDR3 sequence is 14 residues long. Germline values: CDR1 SGHDN, CDR2 FVKESK. V was shortened by 4 bases and J by 6 bases, with 16 bases between the two germline ends. CDR3 bases: TGTGCCAGCAGCCTCCGACTGACACCTCCCGAGCAGTACTTC. Translating gives CASSLRLTPPEQYF.

This chain uses TRBV30 with TRBJ1-4, with D unresolved. Trimming left V 3 bases short and J 0 bases short, with 11 bases between. From germline, CDR1 is GTSNPN and CDR2 SVGIG (reference sequence). The CDR3 contains 15 residues. CDR3 region: CAWRPDPSTNEKLFF. The DNA for the CDR3 is TGTGCCTGGAGGCCGGATCCTTCAACTAATGAAAAACTGTTTTTT.

The rearrangement links TRBV5-1 to TRBJ1-6; 8 bases match TRBD1. The CDR3 sequence is 15 residues long. After removal of 3 bases from V and 5 bases from J, the junction contained 4 bases not matched to a gene. Per the germline V gene, CDR1 is SGHRS and CDR2 is YFSETQ. In DNA, the CDR3 is TGCGCCAGCAGCTCGGACAGGGAAAATAATTCACCCCTCCACTTT. Amino acids: CASSSDRENNSPLHF.

This sequence joins TRBV6-5 and TRBJ2-7; D uncertain. Germline CDR1 reads MNHEY; CDR2 reads SVGAGI. Trimming shortened V by 0 bases and J by 0 bases, and 12 bases separated the two germline ends. The CDR3 is 16 amino acids. Here the CDR3 DNA reads TGTGCCAGCAGTTACTCGGCGTTGGACCGCTCCTACGAGCAGTACTTC. Residues: CASSYSALDRSYEQYF.

J is TRBJ2-7 and V is TRBV6-2 or TRBV6-3; tentative D call: TRBD2 (5 bases). Germline V lookup: CDR1 MNHEY, CDR2 SVGEGT. With 2 bases removed from V and 4 bases from J, the gap between germline ends came to 6 bases. The CDR3 spans 12 residues. CDR3 bases: TGTGCCAGCAGTTACCCGGGGTACGAGCAGTACTTC. It yields the protein CASSYPGYEQYF.

The V call is TRBV11-2, the J call TRBJ2-7; D gene uncertain. The ends were cut back, 5 bases at V and 1 base at J, with 18 bases in the middle. The CDR3 sequence is 16 residues long. Germline V gives CDR1 SGHAT, CDR2 FQNNGV. As DNA, the CDR3 is TGTGCCAGCAGCCCCAGCCCCGATTGGAGATCCTACGAGCAGTACTTC. It is translated as CASSPSPDWRSYEQYF. Based on the CDR3 plus reference TRBV11-2 and TRBJ2-7, the full variable domain is EAGVAQSPRYKIIEKRQSVAFWCNPISGHATLYWYQQILGQGPKLLIQFQNNGVVDDSQLPKDRFSAERLKGVDSTLKIQPAKLEDSAVYLCASSPSPDWRSYEQYFGPGTRLTVT.

The chain couples TRBV4-2 to TRBJ1-4, with D perhaps TRBD1 (6 bases). V gave up 1 base and J gave up 16 bases, with 22 bases separating them. This CDR3 contains 15 residues. Germline V lookup: CDR1 LGHNA, CDR2 YNFKEQ. In DNA, the CDR3 is TGTGCCAGCAGCCAAGCTTTAGGGGAGGGGGGGAGTAGGTTTTTT. It encodes CASSQALGEGGSRFF.

The V gene is TRBV18, the J gene TRBJ1-2; D uncertain. Germline loops: CDR1 KGHSH, CDR2 LQKENI. V lost 6 bases and J 1 base, leaving 18 bases between the germline ends. CDR3 length equals 16 residues. CDR3 amino acids: CASSPGAGRHNYGYTF. The CDR3 DNA reads TGTGCCAGCTCCCCAGGTGCGGGCCGACATAACTATGGCTACACCTTC.

This chain connects TRBV4-3 to TRBJ1-4, with a weak D call TRBD1 (6 bases). The CDR3 runs 15 residues. Germline-derived CDR1 and CDR2 are LGHNA and YSLEER. The V end was cut by 4 bases, the J end by 4 bases, with 13 bases between. CDR3 nucleotides: TGCGCCAGCAGCCCAAACGGGGGGCTTAATGAAAAACTGTTTTTT. It yields the protein CASSPNGGLNEKLFF.